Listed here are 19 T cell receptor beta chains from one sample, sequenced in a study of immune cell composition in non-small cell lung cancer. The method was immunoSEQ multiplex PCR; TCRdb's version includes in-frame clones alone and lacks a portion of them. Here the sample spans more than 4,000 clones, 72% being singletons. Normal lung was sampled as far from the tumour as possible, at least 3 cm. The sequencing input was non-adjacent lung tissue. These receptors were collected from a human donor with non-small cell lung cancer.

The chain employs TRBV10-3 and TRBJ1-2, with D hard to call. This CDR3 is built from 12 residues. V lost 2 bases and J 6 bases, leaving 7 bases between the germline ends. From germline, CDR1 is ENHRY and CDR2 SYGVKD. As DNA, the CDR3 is TGTGCCATCAGTGAGCCGGAGGATGGCTACACCTTC. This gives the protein CAISEPEDGYTF.

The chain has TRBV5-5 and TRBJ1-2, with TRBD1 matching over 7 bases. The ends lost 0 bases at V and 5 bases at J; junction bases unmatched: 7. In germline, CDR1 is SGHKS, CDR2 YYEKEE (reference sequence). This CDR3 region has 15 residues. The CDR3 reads CASSLEYSGGYGYTF. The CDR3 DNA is TGTGCCAGCAGCTTGGAATATTCAGGGGGGTATGGCTACACCTTC.

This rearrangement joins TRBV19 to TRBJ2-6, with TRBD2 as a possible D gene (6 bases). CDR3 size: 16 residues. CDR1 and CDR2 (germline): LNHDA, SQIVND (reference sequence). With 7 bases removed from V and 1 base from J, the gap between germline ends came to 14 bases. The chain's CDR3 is CASNGGSLSGANVLTF. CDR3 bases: TGTGCCAGTAACGGGGGTTCCTTATCTGGGGCCAACGTCCTGACTTTC.

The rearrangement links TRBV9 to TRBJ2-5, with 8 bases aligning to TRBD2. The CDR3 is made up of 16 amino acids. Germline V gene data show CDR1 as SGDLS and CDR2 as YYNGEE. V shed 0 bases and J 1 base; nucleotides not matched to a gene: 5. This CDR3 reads CASSVGSGGAQETQYF. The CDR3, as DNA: TGTGCCAGCAGCGTAGGTTCCGGGGGGGCCCAAGAGACCCAGTACTTC.

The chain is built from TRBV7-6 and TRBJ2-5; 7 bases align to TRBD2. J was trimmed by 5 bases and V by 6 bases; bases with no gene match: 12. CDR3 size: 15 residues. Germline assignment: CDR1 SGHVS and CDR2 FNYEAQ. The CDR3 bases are TGTGCCAGCAGGCCCCCGACGGGGGGAGGGGAGACCCAGTACTTC. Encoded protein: CASRPPTGGGETQYF.

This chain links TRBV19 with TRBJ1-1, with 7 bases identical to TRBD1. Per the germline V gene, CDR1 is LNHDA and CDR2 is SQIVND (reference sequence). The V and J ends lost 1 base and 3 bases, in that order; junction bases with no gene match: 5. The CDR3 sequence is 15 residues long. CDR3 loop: CASSIGTGVYTEAFF. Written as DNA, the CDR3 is TGTGCCAGTAGTATAGGGACAGGTGTGTACACTGAAGCTTTCTTT.

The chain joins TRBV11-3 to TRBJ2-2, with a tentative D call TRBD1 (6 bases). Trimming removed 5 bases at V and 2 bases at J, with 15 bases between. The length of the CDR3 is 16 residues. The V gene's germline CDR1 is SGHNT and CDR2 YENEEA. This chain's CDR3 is CASSPRTGQNTGELFF. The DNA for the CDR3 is TGTGCCAGCAGCCCCCGCACGGGACAAAACACCGGGGAGCTGTTTTTT.

CDR3 protein: CSIFVRESTDTQYF. The CDR3 bases are TGCAGCATATTTGTACGGGAATCCACAGATACGCAGTATTTT. The J gene is TRBJ2-3, the V gene TRBV29-1, with D maybe TRBD2 (5 bases). CDR3 size: 14 residues. From germline, CDR1 is SQVTM and CDR2 ANQGSEA. V lost 8 bases, J lost 2 bases, and 17 bases lay in between.

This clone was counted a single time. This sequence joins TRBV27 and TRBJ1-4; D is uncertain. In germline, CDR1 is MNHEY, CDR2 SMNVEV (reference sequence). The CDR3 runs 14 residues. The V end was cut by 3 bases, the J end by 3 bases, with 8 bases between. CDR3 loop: CASSFAGSNEKLFF. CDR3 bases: TGTGCCAGCAGTTTTGCAGGTTCTAATGAAAAACTGTTTTTT.

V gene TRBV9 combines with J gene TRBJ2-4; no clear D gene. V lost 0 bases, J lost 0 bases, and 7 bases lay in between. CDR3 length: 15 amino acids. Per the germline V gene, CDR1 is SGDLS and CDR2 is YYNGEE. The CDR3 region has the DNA TGTGCCAGCAGCGTAGGTTACTTAGCCAAAAACATTCAGTACTTC. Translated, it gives CASSVGYLAKNIQYF.

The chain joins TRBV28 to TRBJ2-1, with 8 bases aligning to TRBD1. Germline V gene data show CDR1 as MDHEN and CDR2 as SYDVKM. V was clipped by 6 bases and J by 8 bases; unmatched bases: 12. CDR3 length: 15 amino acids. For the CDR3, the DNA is TGTGCCAGCAGCCCCACCGGGACAGGCGCCGATGAGCAGTTCTTC. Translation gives CASSPTGTGADEQFF.

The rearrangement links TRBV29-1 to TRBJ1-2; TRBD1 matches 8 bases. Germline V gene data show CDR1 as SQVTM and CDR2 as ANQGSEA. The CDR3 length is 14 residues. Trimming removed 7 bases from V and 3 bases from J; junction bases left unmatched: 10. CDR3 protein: CSADAGGADYGYTF. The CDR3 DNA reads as TGCAGCGCAGACGCAGGGGGCGCGGACTATGGCTACACCTTC.

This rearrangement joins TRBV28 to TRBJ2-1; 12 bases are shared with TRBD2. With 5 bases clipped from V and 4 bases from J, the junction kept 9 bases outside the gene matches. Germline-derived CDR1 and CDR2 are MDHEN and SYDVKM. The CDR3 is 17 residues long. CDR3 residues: CASSTRLAGEGYNEQFF. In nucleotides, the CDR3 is TGTGCCAGCAGTACCCGACTAGCGGGAGAGGGGTACAATGAGCAGTTCTTC. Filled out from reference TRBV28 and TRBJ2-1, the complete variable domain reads DVKVTQSSRYLVKRTGEKVFLECVQDMDHENMFWYRQDPGLGLRLIYFSYDVKMKEKGDIPEGYSVSREKKERFSLILESASTNQTSMYLCASSTRLAGEGYNEQFFGPGTRLTVL.

The CDR3 is CASSQDIQGIRAEAFF. The CDR3 DNA is TGCGCCAGCAGCCAAGACATCCAGGGGATTAGGGCTGAAGCTTTCTTT. V is TRBV4-1 and J is TRBJ1-1; possible D gene TRBD1, 6 bases. Germline V lookup: CDR1 MGHRA, CDR2 YSYEKL. This CDR3 is 16 amino acids long. Trimming shortened V by 0 bases and J by 6 bases, and 17 bases separated the two germline ends.

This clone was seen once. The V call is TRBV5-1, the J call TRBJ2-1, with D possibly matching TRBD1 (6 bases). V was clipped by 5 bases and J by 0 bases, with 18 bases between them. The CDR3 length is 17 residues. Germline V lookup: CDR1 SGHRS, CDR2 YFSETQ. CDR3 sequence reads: CASSQPPGHSSYNEQFF. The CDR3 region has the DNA TGCGCCAGCAGTCAACCACCGGGACATAGCTCCTACAATGAGCAGTTCTTC. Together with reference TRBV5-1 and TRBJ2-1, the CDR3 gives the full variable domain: KAGVTQTPRYLIKTRGQQVTLSCSPISGHRSVSWYQQTPGQGLQFLFEYFSETQRNKGNFPGRFSGRQFSNSRSEMNVSTLELGDSALYLCASSQPPGHSSYNEQFFGPGTRLTVL.

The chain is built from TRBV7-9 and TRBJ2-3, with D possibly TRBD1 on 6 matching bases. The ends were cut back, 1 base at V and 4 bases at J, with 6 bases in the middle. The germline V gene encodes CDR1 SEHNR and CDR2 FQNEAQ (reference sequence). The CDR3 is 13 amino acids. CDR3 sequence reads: CASSLGGPDTQYF. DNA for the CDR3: TGTGCCAGCAGCTTAGGGGGGCCAGATACGCAGTATTTT.

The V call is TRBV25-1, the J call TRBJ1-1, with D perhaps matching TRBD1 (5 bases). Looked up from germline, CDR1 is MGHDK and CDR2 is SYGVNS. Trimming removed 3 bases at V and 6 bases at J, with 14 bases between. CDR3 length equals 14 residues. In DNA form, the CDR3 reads TGTGCCAGCAGTGACCTCCAACGGGGGTCTGAAGCTTTCTTT. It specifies CASSDLQRGSEAFF.

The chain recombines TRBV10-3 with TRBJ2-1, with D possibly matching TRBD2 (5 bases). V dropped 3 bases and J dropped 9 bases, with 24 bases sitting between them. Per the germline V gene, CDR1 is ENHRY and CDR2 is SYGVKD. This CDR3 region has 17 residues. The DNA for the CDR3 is TGTGCCATCAGTGACCCTTCCGGTCTAGCTGGCAATTCTGAGCAGTTCTTC. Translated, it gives CAISDPSGLAGNSEQFF.

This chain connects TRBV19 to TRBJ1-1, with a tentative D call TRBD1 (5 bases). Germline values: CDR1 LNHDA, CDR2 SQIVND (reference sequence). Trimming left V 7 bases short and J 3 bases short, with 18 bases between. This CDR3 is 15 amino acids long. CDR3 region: CASTPRDGRHTEAFF. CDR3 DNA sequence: TGTGCCAGTACCCCGCGGGACGGCAGGCACACTGAAGCTTTCTTT.